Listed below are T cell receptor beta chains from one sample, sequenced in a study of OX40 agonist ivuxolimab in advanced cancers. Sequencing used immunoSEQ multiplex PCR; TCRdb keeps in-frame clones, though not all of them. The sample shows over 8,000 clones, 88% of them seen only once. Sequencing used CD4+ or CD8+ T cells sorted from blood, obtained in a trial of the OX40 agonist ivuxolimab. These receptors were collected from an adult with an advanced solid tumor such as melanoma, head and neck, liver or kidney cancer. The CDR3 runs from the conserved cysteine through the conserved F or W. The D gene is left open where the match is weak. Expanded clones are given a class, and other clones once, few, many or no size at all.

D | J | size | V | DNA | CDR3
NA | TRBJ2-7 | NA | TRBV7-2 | TGTGCCAGCAGCTCTCCGAGTAGCGGCTACGAGCAGTACTTC | CASSSPSSGYEQYF
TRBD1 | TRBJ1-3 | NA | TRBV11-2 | TGTGCCAGCAGCTTAACAGGGGCGCTCTCTGGAAACACCATATATTTT | CASSLTGALSGNTIYF
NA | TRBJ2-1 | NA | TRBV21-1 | TGTGCCAGCAGCAAAGGCCCGGTATCCGTTAGCTCCTACAATGAGCAGTTCTTC | CASSKGPVSVSSYNEQFF
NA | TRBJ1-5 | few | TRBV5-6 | TGTGCCAGCAGCTTGACGCCAGATAGCAATCAGCCCCAGCATTTT | CASSLTPDSNQPQHF
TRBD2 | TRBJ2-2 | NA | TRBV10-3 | TGTGCCATCACAGGGACTAGCGGGGGAAAAGGTACCGGGGAGCTGTTTTTT | CAITGTSGGKGTGELFF
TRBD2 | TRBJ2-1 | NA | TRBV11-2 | TGTGCCAGCAGCCTTATACGGACTAGCGGGGGGGCCCCGGGTAATGAGCAGTTCTTC | CASSLIRTSGGAPGNEQFF
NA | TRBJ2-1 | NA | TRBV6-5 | TGTGCCAGCAGTTACACTATGTACAATGAGCAGTTCTTC | CASSYTMYNEQFF
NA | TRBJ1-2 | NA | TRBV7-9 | TGTGCCAGCACCCGGGGAGGGGCTAGCTATGGCTACACCTTC | CASTRGGASYGYTF
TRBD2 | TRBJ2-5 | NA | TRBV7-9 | TGTGCCAGCAGATTAGGAGTAGCGGGGGGGCAGGAGACCCAGTACTTC | CASRLGVAGGQETQYF
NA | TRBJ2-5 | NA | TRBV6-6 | TGTGCCAGCAGGGGCTTTTACCAAGAGACCCAGTACTTC | CASRGFYQETQYF
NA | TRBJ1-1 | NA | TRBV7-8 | TGTGCCAGCAGCTCCGTAGCCATGAACACTGAAGCTTTCTTT | CASSSVAMNTEAFF
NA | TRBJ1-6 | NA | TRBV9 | TGTGCCAGCAGCGCCGGGACCTCCAATTCACCCCTCCACTTT | CASSAGTSNSPLHF
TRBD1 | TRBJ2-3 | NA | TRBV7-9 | TGTGCCAGCAGCCTAACCTTGGACAGGGGGGTCACAGATGCGCAGTATTTT | CASSLTLDRGVTDAQYF
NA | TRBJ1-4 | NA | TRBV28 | TGTGCCAGCAGTGATTCCAGGGTGGCTAATGAAAAACTGTTTTTT | CASSDSRVANEKLFF
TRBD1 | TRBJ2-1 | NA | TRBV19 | TGTGCCAGTAGCAAGGACAGGGACCAGAATGAGCAGTTCTTC | CASSKDRDQNEQFF
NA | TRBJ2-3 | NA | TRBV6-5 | TGTGCCAGCAGTTACTCTCCGGGGGCAGATACGCAGTATTTT | CASSYSPGADTQYF
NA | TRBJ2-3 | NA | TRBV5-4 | TGTGCCAGCAGCTTGGTTGTCACAGATACGCAGTATTTT | CASSLVVTDTQYF
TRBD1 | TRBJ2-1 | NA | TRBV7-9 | TGTGCCAGCAGCTTAGCCCAGGGGGCGATCGATGAGCAGTTCTTC | CASSLAQGAIDEQFF
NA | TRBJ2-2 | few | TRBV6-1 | TGTGCCAGCAGTAAGAGGACCCAGGAGACCGGGGAGCTGTTTTTT | CASSKRTQETGELFF
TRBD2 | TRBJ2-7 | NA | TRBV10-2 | TGCGCCAGCAGTGAGTCGACTAGCGGGTACTCCTACGAGCAGTACTTC | CASSESTSGYSYEQYF
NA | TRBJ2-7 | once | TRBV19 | TGTGCCAGTAGTCCGTACCGACAGGTTAGAGAGCAGTACTTC | CASSPYRQVREQYF
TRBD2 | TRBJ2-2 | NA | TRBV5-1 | TGCGCCAGCAGCCCAAGACTAGCGGGGGGGCTGTCTAGGACCGGGGAGCTGTTTTTT | CASSPRLAGGLSRTGELFF
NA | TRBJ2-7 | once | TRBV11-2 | TGTGCCAGCAGCTTAGAGAGCGGCGGGAACTCCTACGAGCAGTACTTC | CASSLESGGNSYEQYF
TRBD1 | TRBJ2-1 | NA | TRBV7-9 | TGTGCCAGCAGCTTAGTCCCGACAGGGGGCAATGAGCAGTTCTTC | CASSLVPTGGNEQFF
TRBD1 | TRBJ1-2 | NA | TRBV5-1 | TGCGCCAGCAGCGCGAGTTCCGCGACAGGGTTTTATGGCTACACCTTC | CASSASSATGFYGYTF
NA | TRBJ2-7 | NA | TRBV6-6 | TGTGCCAGCACCTCCCTGGGCTCCTACGAGCAGTACTTC | CASTSLGSYEQYF
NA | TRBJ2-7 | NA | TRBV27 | TGTGCCAGCAGCCCGGAGACGGAGGTAGGAGAGCAGTACTTC | CASSPETEVGEQYF
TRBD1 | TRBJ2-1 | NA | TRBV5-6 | TGTGCCAGCAGCTTGGGGGCGGGACAGGGCTACAATGAGCAGTTCTTC | CASSLGAGQGYNEQFF